The 14 T cell receptor beta chains listed next were all sequenced from one sample in a study of T cells in localized non-small cell lung cancer. Sequenced by immunoSEQ multiplex PCR; TCRdb stores in-frame clones only, minus some. The sample lists roughly 26,000 clones, around 85% seen once, with over 12% in the top ten. The sequencing used peripheral blood, collected before any cancer treatment. These receptors originate from a female donor older than 55 with stage II squamous cell lung carcinoma.

The chain links TRBV9 to TRBJ2-3, with TRBD2 matching over 8 bases. Germline assignment: CDR1 SGDLS and CDR2 YYNGEE. J gave up 0 bases and V 8 bases, and 5 bases lay outside the gene matches. The CDR3 totals 14 residues. Here the CDR3 reads CASKTSDSTDTQYF. Written as DNA, the CDR3 is TGTGCCAGTAAGACTAGCGACAGCACAGATACGCAGTATTTT.

A single count supports this clone. The rearrangement joins TRBV10-2 to TRBJ2-1; 7 bases agree with TRBD2. Germline V gene data show CDR1 as WSHSY and CDR2 as SAAADI. Germline trimming cut 0 bases from V and 5 bases from J; bases unmatched to any gene: 4. The CDR3 is made up of 15 amino acids. The CDR3 here is CASSESREGDNEQFF. CDR3 DNA: TGCGCCAGCAGTGAGTCGAGGGAGGGCGACAATGAGCAGTTCTTC.

CDR3 loop: CASSPSSNQPQHF. In DNA form, the CDR3 reads TGTGCCAGCAGCCCCTCTAGCAATCAGCCCCAGCATTTT. V gene TRBV7-2 combines with J gene TRBJ1-5, with D hard to call. The germline CDR1 and CDR2 sequences are SGHTA and FQGNSA. The CDR3 spans 13 residues. Trimming shortened V by 5 bases and J by 0 bases, and 5 bases separated the two germline ends.

This chain connects TRBV7-2 to TRBJ2-3; 13 nucleotides align to TRBD2. Trimming took 4 bases from V and 5 from J; bases not matched to a gene: 3. The CDR3 totals 15 residues. CDR1 and CDR2 from the germline V gene are SGHTA and FQGNSA. This CDR3 reads CASSSGLAGRDTQYF. The DNA of the CDR3 is TGTGCCAGCAGCTCGGGACTAGCGGGGAGAGATACGCAGTATTTT. Drawing the rest from reference TRBV7-2 and TRBJ2-3, the complete variable domain is GAGVSQSPSNKVTEKGKDVELRCDPISGHTALYWYRQSLGQGLEFLIYFQGNSAPDKSGLPSDRFSAERTGGSVSTLTIQRTQQEDSAVYLCASSSGLAGRDTQYFGPGTRLTVL.

CDR3 in DNA: TGTGCCAGCAGCTTGGGGACAGACTCCTATGGCTACACCTTC. Residues: CASSLGTDSYGYTF. J is TRBJ1-2 and V is TRBV5-6, with D perhaps matching TRBD1 (6 bases). The CDR3 spans 14 residues. The germline V and J ends were trimmed by 0 bases and 4 bases, with 10 bases remaining between them. Germline CDR1 SGHDT, CDR2 YYEEEE.

This clone was observed once. The chain employs TRBV14 and TRBJ2-1, with 10 bases that match TRBD2. CDR3 length: 16 residues. The germline V gene encodes CDR1 SGHDN and CDR2 FVKESK. The trim removed 4 bases at V and 4 bases at J, leaving 7 bases unmatched. The CDR3 sequence: CASSPLGSGGYNEQFF. CDR3 bases: TGTGCCAGCAGCCCCCTGGGTAGCGGGGGGTACAATGAGCAGTTCTTC.

The rearrangement uses TRBV5-1 and TRBJ2-3; TRBD1 might be the D (5 bases). This CDR3 is built from 14 residues. Trimming stripped 5 bases from V and 0 bases from J, with 10 bases between. Germline CDR1 SGHRS, CDR2 YFSETQ. The CDR3 loop reads CASRPTGSTDTQYF. CDR3 DNA sequence: TGCGCCAGCAGGCCAACAGGTAGCACAGATACGCAGTATTTT.

This clone was seen only a few times. This sequence joins TRBV15 and TRBJ2-1; 8 positions match TRBD2. CDR3 length equals 15 residues. The V and J ends lost 4 bases and 6 bases, in that order; junction bases with no gene match: 8. CDR1 is LNHNV, CDR2 YYDKDF, per germline (reference sequence). CDR3 nucleotides: TGTGCCACCAGCACAAGAAGCGGGAGTATCAATGAGCAGTTCTTC. Translation: CATSTRSGSINEQFF.

This clone was counted a single time. At one boundary the junction diverges from the germline segment, which might be a read error. The chain links TRBV7-9 to TRBJ1-1; 7 bases are shared with TRBD1. Germline assignment: CDR1 SEHNR and CDR2 FQNEAQ (reference sequence). CDR3 size: 14 residues. This CDR3 reads CASSPTGAETEASF. The CDR3, as DNA: TGTGCCAGCAGCCCTACAGGGGCTGAGACTGAAGCTTCCTTT.

The chain uses TRBV6-1 and TRBJ2-1, with D unclear. Trimming left V 8 bases short and J 0 bases short, with 14 bases between. This CDR3 region has 15 residues. CDR1 and CDR2 (germline): MNHNS, SASEGT. The CDR3 DNA reads as TGTGCCAGCTGCCCCACTGGCAACTCCTACAATGAGCAGTTCTTC. Protein product: CASCPTGNSYNEQFF.

The chain joins TRBV6-1 to TRBJ2-4; D call uncertain. CDR1 is MNHNS and CDR2 is SASEGT in the germline V gene. V gave up 7 bases and J gave up 7 bases, with 14 bases separating them. The CDR3 contains 13 residues. The CDR3 protein is CASKSSGANIQYF. For the CDR3, the DNA is TGTGCCAGCAAGTCCTCTGGCGCGAACATTCAGTACTTC.

The V gene is TRBV5-4, the J gene TRBJ2-3; 11 bases are shared with TRBD2. The CDR3 has 17 residues. Germline CDR1 reads SGHNT; CDR2 reads YYREEE (reference sequence). The V segment lost 0 bases and the J segment 1 base; nucleotides outside the gene matches: 4. The chain's CDR3 is CASSLGALAGGTDTQYF. Written as DNA, the CDR3 is TGTGCCAGCAGCTTGGGGGCACTAGCGGGGGGCACAGATACGCAGTATTTT.

V is TRBV21-1 and J is TRBJ1-2; the D call of TRBD1 is as the table states it, not checked on the DNA. TRBV21-1 is termed a pseudogene. This CDR3 comprises 16 residues. The CDR3 DNA is TGTGCCAGCAGCCCCCCCCCAACAGGGGACGTGGATGGCTACACCTTC. As protein: CASSPPPTGDVDGYTF.

The chain links TRBV9 to TRBJ2-3; tentatively, D is TRBD1 (5 bases). Germline V CDR1 and CDR2: SGDLS, YYNGEE. V was pared by 0 bases and J by 6 bases, with 11 bases between. The CDR3 contains 14 residues. As DNA, the CDR3 is TGTGCCAGCAGCGTAGCAGGGCCAGGGGATACGCAGTATTTT. This translates into CASSVAGPGDTQYF. Variable domain in full (rest from reference TRBV9 and TRBJ2-3): DSGVTQTPKHLITATGQRVTLRCSPRSGDLSVYWYQQSLDQGLQFLIQYYNGEERAKGNILERFSAQQFPDLHSELNLSSLELGDSALYFCASSVAGPGDTQYFGPGTRLTVL.